A single TCR beta chain is shown here with its context. The sample belongs to a study of shared clonotypes between healthy human individuals. Across the study: Plates per donor: three CD4 naive, three CD4 memory, two CD8 naive, one CD8 memory.

Positively selected for CCR7, the CD45RO-negative cells used as naive CD8 cells excluded terminally differentiated effector memory CD45RA+ cells. Some clones are missing from TCRdb's copy, which holds only in-frame ones; the method was immunoSEQ multiplex PCR. The sample shows 650,000 to 800,000 clones, about 91% of them seen only once. The CDR3 loop spans 11 amino acids. Germline V gene data show CDR1 as SNHLY and CDR2 as FYNNEI. The V and J ends lost 11 bases and 4 bases respectively, with 9 bases between them. The V call is TRBV2, the J call TRBJ2-1; D ambiguous. Sequencing used naive CD8+ T cells sorted from blood. The clonotype originates from a man aged 25-40 years in good health. CDR3 in amino acids: CAVRTYNEQFF. CDR3 nucleotides: TGTGCCGTTCGAACGTACAATGAGCAGTTCTTC.